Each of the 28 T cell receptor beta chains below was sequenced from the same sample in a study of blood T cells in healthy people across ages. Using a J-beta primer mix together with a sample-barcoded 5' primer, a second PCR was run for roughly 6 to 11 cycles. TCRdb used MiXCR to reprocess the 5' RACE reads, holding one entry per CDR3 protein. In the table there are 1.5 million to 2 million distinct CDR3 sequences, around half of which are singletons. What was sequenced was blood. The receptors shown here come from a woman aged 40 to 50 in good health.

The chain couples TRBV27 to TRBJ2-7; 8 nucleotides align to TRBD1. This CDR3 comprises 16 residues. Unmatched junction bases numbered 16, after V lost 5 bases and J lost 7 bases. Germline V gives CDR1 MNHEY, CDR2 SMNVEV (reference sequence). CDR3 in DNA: TGTGCCAGCAGTCAGACAGGACAGGGCCGAGGAAATGAGCAGTACTTC. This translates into CASSQTGQGRGNEQYF.

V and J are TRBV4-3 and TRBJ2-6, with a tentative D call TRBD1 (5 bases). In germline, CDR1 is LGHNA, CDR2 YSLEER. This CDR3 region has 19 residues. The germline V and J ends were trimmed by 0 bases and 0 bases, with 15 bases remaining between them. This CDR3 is CASSQDWEGAISGANVLTF. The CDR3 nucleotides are TGCGCCAGCAGCCAAGATTGGGAAGGGGCGATCTCTGGGGCCAACGTCCTGACTTTC.

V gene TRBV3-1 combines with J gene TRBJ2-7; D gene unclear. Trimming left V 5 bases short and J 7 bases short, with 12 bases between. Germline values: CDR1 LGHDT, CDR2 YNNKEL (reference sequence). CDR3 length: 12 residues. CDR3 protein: CASSAFFDEQYF. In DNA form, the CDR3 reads TGTGCCAGCAGCGCGTTCTTTGATGAGCAGTACTTC.

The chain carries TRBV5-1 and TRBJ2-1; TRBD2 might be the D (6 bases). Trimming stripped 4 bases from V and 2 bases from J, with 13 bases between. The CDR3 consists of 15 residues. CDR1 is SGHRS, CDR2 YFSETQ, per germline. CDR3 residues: CASSMAGGAYNEQFF. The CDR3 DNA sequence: TGCGCCAGCAGCATGGCTGGCGGGGCCTACAATGAGCAGTTCTTC. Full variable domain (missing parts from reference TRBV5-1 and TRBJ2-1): KAGVTQTPRYLIKTRGQQVTLSCSPISGHRSVSWYQQTPGQGLQFLFEYFSETQRNKGNFPGRFSGRQFSNSRSEMNVSTLELGDSALYLCASSMAGGAYNEQFFGPGTRLTVL.

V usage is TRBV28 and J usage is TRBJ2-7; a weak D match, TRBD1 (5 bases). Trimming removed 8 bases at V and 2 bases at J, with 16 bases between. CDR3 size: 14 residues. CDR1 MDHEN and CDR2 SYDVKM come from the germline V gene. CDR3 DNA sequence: TGTGCCAGCCGCGACCCGACAGTAACCTACGAGCAGTACTTC. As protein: CASRDPTVTYEQYF.

The CDR3 region has the DNA TGTGCCAGCAGCATCTTCGGGGTAAACACTGAAGCTTTCTTT. It specifies CASSIFGVNTEAFF. The chain carries TRBV7-9 and TRBJ1-1; no definite D call. Germline V lookup: CDR1 SEHNR, CDR2 FQNEAQ (reference sequence). Trimming took 5 bases from V and 2 from J, leaving 12 bases between them. The CDR3 contains 14 residues. The variable domain in full, completed from reference TRBV7-9 and TRBJ1-1, reads DTGVSQNPRHKITKRGQNVTFRCDPISEHNRLYWYRQTLGQGPEFLTYFQNEAQLEKSRLLSDRFSAERPKGSFSTLEIQRTEQGDSAMYLCASSIFGVNTEAFFGQGTRLTVV.

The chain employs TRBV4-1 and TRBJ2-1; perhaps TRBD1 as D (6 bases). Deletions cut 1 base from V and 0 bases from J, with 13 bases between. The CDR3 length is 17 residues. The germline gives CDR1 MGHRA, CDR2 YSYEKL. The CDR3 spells CASSQGSGQSSYNEQFF. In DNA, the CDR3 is TGCGCCAGCAGCCAAGGCTCCGGACAGAGCTCCTACAATGAGCAGTTCTTC.

CDR3 region: CASRGSGGRGEQFF. CDR3 coding DNA: TGTGCCAGCAGAGGTAGCGGGGGGCGGGGTGAGCAGTTCTTC. The genes are TRBV6-2 or TRBV6-3 and TRBJ2-1; 10 bases match TRBD2. The CDR3 covers 14 residues. Germline V gives CDR1 MNHEY, CDR2 SVGEGT. V trimming: 6 bases; J trimming: 9 bases; junction bases outside the gene matches: 8.

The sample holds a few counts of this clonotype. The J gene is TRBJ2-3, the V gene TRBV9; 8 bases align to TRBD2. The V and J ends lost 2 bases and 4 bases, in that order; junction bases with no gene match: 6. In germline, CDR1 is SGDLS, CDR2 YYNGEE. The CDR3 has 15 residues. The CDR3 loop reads CASSVLAGLADTQYF. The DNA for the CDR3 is TGTGCCAGCAGCGTTTTAGCGGGGCTTGCAGATACGCAGTATTTT.

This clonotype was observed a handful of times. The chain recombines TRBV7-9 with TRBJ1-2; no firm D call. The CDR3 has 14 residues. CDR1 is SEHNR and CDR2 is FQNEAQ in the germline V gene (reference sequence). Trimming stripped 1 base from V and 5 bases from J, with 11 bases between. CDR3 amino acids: CASSLETASYGYTF. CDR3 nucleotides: TGTGCCAGCAGCTTAGAAACAGCTTCTTATGGCTACACCTTC.

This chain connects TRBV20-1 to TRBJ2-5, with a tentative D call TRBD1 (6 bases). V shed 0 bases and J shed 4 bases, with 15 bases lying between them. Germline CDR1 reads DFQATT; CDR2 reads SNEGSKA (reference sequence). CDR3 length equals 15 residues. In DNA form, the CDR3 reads TGCAGTGCTAGAGATGGGTCAGGGGTTGGAGAGACCCAGTACTTC. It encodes CSARDGSGVGETQYF.

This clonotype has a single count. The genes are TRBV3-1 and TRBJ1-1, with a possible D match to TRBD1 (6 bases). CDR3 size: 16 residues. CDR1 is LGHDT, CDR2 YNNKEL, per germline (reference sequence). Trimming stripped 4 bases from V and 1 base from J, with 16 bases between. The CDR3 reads CASSPPDRLANTEAFF. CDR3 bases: TGTGCCAGCAGCCCACCCGACAGGCTGGCGAACACTGAAGCTTTCTTT. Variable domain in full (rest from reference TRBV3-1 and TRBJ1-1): DTAVSQTPKYLVTQMGNDKSIKCEQNLGHDTMYWYKQDSKKFLKIMFSYNNKELIINETVPNRFSPKSPDKAHLNLHINSLELGDSAVYFCASSPPDRLANTEAFFGQGTRLTVV.

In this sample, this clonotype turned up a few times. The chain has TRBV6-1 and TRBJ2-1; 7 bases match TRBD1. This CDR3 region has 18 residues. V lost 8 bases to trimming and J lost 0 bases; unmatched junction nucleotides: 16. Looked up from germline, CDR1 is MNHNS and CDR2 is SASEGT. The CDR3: CASGPWTGPWSSYNEQFF. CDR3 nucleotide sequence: TGTGCCAGCGGACCGTGGACAGGCCCATGGAGCTCCTACAATGAGCAGTTCTTC.

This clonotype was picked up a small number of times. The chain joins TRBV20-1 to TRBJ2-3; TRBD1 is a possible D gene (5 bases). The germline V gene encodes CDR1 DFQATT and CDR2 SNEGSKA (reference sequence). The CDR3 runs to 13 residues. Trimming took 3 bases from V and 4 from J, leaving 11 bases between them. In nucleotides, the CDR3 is TGCAGTGCTAGGCAGGGTGGATCAGATACGCAGTATTTT. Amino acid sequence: CSARQGGSDTQYF.

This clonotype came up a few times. CDR3 nucleotide sequence: TGTGCCAGCAGGAGACAGGGAAATACGCAGTATTTT. Protein product: CASRRQGNTQYF. The chain recombines TRBV2 with TRBJ2-3; 7 bases are shared with TRBD1. The J segment lost 7 bases and the V segment lost 6 bases, leaving 4 bases of the junction unmatched. The CDR3 has 12 amino acids. The V gene's germline CDR1 is SNHLY and CDR2 FYNNEI.

The CDR3 coding sequence is TGTGCCAGCAGTTTCACTGGACACCAGGGTGAGACCCAGTACTTC. Its translation is CASSFTGHQGETQYF. The J gene is TRBJ2-5, the V gene TRBV12-3 or TRBV12-4, with a possible D match to TRBD1 (5 bases). CDR3 size: 15 residues. The V gene lost 3 bases and the J gene lost 5 bases, with 16 bases spanning the gap.

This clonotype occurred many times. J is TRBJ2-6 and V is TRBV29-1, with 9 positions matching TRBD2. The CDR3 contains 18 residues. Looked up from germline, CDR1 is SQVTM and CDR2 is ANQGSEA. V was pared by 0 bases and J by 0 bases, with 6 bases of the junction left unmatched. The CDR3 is CSVEEWLAGNSGANVLTF. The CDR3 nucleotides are TGCAGCGTTGAAGAGTGGCTAGCGGGGAACTCTGGGGCCAACGTCCTGACTTTC.

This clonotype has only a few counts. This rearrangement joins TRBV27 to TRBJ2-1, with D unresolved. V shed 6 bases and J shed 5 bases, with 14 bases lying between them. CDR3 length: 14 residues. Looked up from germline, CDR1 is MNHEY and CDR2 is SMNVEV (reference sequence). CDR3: CASRLLIDNNEQFF. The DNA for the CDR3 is TGTGCCAGCAGGTTACTAATAGATAACAATGAGCAGTTCTTC.

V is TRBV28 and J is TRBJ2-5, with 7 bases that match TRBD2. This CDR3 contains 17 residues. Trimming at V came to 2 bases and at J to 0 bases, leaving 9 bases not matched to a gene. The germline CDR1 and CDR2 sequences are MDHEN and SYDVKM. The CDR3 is CASSLRGRVFNQETQYF. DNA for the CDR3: TGTGCCAGCAGTTTAAGAGGGAGGGTGTTCAACCAAGAGACCCAGTACTTC.

The CDR3 reads CASSAGRGRTEQYF. Here the CDR3 DNA reads TGTGCCAGCAGCGCCGGGCGAGGTCGGACCGAGCAGTACTTC. The J gene is TRBJ2-7, the V gene TRBV11-2; D is ambiguous. The germline V gene encodes CDR1 SGHAT and CDR2 FQNNGV. V was pared by 5 bases and J by 6 bases, with 17 bases between. CDR3 length: 14 residues.

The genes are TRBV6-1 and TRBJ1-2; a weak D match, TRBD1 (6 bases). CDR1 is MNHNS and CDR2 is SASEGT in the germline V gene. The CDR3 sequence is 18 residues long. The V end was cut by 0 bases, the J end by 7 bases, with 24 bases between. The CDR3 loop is CASSEAHLGTPQEGGYTF. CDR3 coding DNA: TGTGCCAGCAGTGAAGCGCATCTCGGGACACCACAAGAAGGTGGCTACACCTTC.

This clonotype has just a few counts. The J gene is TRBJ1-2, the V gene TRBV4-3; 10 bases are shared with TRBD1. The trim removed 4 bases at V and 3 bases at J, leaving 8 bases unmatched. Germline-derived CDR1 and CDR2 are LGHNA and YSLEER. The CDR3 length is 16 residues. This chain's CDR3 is CASSPISTGGYYGYTF. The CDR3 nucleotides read TGCGCCAGCAGCCCGATTTCGACAGGGGGCTACTATGGCTACACCTTC.

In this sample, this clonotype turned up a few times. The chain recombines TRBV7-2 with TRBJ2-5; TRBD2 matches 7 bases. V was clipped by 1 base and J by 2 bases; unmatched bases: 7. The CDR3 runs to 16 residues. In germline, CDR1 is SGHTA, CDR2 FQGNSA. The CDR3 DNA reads TGTGCCAGCAGCTTAGACAGGAGCGGGGCACAAGAGACCCAGTACTTC. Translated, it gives CASSLDRSGAQETQYF.

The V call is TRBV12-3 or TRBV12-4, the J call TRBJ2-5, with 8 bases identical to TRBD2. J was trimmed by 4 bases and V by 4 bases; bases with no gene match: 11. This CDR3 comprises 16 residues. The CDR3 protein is CASSSLTGGPRETQYF. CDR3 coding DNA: TGTGCCAGCAGTTCTCTCACGGGGGGGCCGAGAGAGACCCAGTACTTC.

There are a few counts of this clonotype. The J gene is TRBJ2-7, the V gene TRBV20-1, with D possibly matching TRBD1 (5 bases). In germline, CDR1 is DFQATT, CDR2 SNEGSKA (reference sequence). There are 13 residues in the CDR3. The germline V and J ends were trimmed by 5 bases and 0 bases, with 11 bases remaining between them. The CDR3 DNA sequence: TGCAGTGCTGCCACAGGAAACTCCTACGAGCAGTACTTC. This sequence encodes CSAATGNSYEQYF.

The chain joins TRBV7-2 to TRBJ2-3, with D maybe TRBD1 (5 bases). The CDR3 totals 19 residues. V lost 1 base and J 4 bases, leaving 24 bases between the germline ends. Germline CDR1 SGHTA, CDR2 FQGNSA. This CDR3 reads CASSLVPGASRAGSDTQYF. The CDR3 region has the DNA TGTGCCAGCAGCTTAGTCCCTGGGGCCAGTCGGGCTGGTTCAGATACGCAGTATTTT.

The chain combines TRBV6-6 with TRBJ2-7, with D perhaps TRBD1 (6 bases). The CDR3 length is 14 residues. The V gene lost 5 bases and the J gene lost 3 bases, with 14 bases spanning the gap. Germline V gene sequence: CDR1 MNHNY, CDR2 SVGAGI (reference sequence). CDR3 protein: CASSLPDRDYEQYF. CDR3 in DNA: TGTGCCAGCAGTCTGCCGGACAGAGACTACGAGCAGTACTTC.

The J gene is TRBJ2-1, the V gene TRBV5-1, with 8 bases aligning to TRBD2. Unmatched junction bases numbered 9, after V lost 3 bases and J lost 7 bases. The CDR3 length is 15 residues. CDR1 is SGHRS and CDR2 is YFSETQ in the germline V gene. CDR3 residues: CASSSERGRINEQFF. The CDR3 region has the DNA TGCGCCAGCAGCTCAGAGCGGGGGCGCATAAATGAGCAGTTCTTC.